This T cell receptor (beta chain) was captured in a study of regulatory and conventional T cells in RAG deficiency. Conventional CD4+ T cells were sorted from blood as CD25-low CD127-high cells. The study, taken as a whole, reports: Other subsets showed around 10-fold reductions, but Treg unique TCR beta sequences fell roughly 100-fold in these patients. In Omenn syndrome, Treg and Tconv repertoires overlapped >85%.

Turning to this clone: Its antigen is unknown.

Assay: immunoSEQ multiplex PCR; the TCRdb copy retains only in-frame clones and omits some. The table records approximately 21,000 clones, almost 96% of them present only once. The same data also contributed to another study, on regulatory T cells. That source adds: Primers: 52 TRBV forward and 13 TRBJ reverse.

The TCR was taken from a human donor in good health. The sequenced sample was CD25- CD4+ T cells sorted from blood.

In DNA form, the CDR3 reads TGTGCCAGCAGCCCGTCTTACGGCAGGGAGGCAGATACGCAGTATTTT. Its protein is CASSPSYGREADTQYF. The V and J genes are TRBV11-3 and TRBJ2-3, with D possibly TRBD2 on 6 matching bases. Germline CDR1 is SGHNT and CDR2 is YENEEA. This CDR3 spans 16 amino acids. V shed 5 bases and J shed 4 bases, with 19 bases lying between them.